A selection of T cell receptor beta chains follows, all from one sample in a study of control samples from healthy donors and cancer patients. The table came from immunoSEQ multiplex PCR; TCRdb's copy has only in-frame clones and leaves some out. The sample lists approximately 160,000 clones; over 85% were seen once. The source material was blood. The origin of the receptors is a woman aged 60-75 years in good health. CDR3s include the opening cysteine and the closing phenylalanine or tryptophan. Each record gives: V gene, D gene, clone size, J gene, CDR3 protein, CDR3 DNA. D genes are given only for firm matches. The size field is filled for only some rows; it gives once, few, many or a size class.

V: TRBV7-9
D: NA
size: NA
J: TRBJ1-4
CDR3: CASSFQDVNEKLFF
DNA: TGTGCCAGCAGCTTCCAGGACGTTAATGAAAAACTGTTTTTT

V: TRBV20-1
D: NA
size: NA
J: TRBJ1-2
CDR3: CSASTPGQSYGYTF
DNA: TGCAGTGCTAGTACCCCCGGACAGTCCTATGGCTACACCTTC

V: TRBV3-1/TRBV3-2
D: NA
size: NA
J: TRBJ1-1
CDR3: CASSLRFTEAFF
DNA: TGTGCCAGCAGCCTACGGTTCACTGAAGCTTTCTTT

V: TRBV28
D: TRBD1
size: NA
J: TRBJ1-1
CDR3: CASSSTGTGSGTEAFF
DNA: TGTGCCAGCAGCTCAACCGGGACAGGGTCAGGGACTGAAGCTTTCTTT

V: TRBV27
D: NA
size: once
J: TRBJ1-2
CDR3: CASSLLSGLGGRWGYTF
DNA: TGTGCCAGCAGCCTCCTTTCGGGACTCGGGGGTCGGTGGGGCTACACCTTC

V: TRBV6-6
D: NA
size: NA
J: TRBJ2-7
CDR3: CASRPGTISYEQYF
DNA: TGTGCCAGCCGCCCTGGAACTATTTCCTACGAGCAGTACTTC

V: TRBV7-4
D: TRBD2
size: NA
J: TRBJ2-2
CDR3: CASSFRLAGGLTGELFF
DNA: TGTGCCAGCAGCTTTCGACTAGCGGGGGGCCTCACCGGGGAGCTGTTTTTT

V: TRBV10-1
D: NA
size: NA
J: TRBJ2-2
CDR3: CASSDDFNTGELFF
DNA: TGCGCCAGCAGTGACGATTTCAACACCGGGGAGCTGTTTTTT

V: TRBV5-1
D: TRBD2
size: NA
J: TRBJ2-5
CDR3: CASSWGLAAETQYF
DNA: TGCGCCAGCAGCTGGGGACTAGCGGCAGAGACCCAGTACTTC

V: TRBV27
D: TRBD2
size: NA
J: TRBJ2-3
CDR3: CASSFRGGGDTQYF
DNA: TGTGCCAGCAGTTTCCGCGGGGGGGGAGATACGCAGTATTTT

V: TRBV5-1
D: NA
size: NA
J: TRBJ1-2
CDR3: CASSFGGTANYGYTF
DNA: TGCGCCAGCTCGTTTGGCGGGACGGCTAACTATGGCTACACCTTC

V: TRBV12-3/TRBV12-4
D: NA
size: NA
J: TRBJ2-6
CDR3: CASSRTGANVLTF
DNA: TGTGCCAGCAGCAGAACTGGGGCCAACGTCCTGACTTTC

V: TRBV2
D: TRBD1
size: NA
J: TRBJ1-2
CDR3: CASSGTGAGYTF
DNA: TGTGCCAGCAGCGGGACAGGCGCCGGCTACACCTTC

V: TRBV6-5
D: TRBD2
size: NA
J: TRBJ2-7
CDR3: CASSYSTPGTSSVQYF
DNA: TGTGCCAGCAGTTACTCGACCCCGGGGACTAGTAGTGTGCAGTACTTC

V: TRBV6-5
D: NA
size: NA
J: TRBJ2-2
CDR3: CASSYSSSPNTGELFF
DNA: TGTGCCAGCAGTTACTCGTCCTCCCCGAACACCGGGGAGCTGTTTTTT

V: TRBV7-9
D: NA
size: NA
J: TRBJ2-7
CDR3: CASSLVGLQGHEQYF
DNA: TGTGCCAGCAGCTTAGTCGGTTTACAGGGCCACGAGCAGTACTTC

V: TRBV12-5
D: TRBD1
size: NA
J: TRBJ2-1
CDR3: CASSLVLGQGANEQFF
DNA: TGTGCTAGTAGTTTGGTACTGGGACAGGGGGCTAATGAGCAGTTCTTC

V: TRBV5-1
D: NA
size: NA
J: TRBJ1-5
CDR3: CASSPAGAPQPQHF
DNA: TGCGCCAGCAGCCCTGCGGGGGCCCCTCAGCCCCAGCATTTT

V: TRBV7-8
D: NA
size: NA
J: TRBJ2-4
CDR3: CASSLIFSRTQAKNIQYF
DNA: TGTGCCAGCAGCTTAATCTTCTCCCGGACACAAGCCAAAAACATTCAGTACTTC

V: TRBV7-3
D: NA
size: NA
J: TRBJ2-2
CDR3: CASSPDRAGELFF
DNA: TGTGCCAGCAGCCCCGACCGGGCCGGGGAGCTGTTTTTT

V: TRBV10-3
D: NA
size: NA
J: TRBJ1-2
CDR3: CAIRISGEGNYGYTF
DNA: TGTGCCATCAGGATATCAGGGGAGGGGAACTATGGCTACACCTTC

V: TRBV5-6
D: TRBD1
size: NA
J: TRBJ2-7
CDR3: CASSRRDRGGSGEQYF
DNA: TGTGCCAGCAGCCGTCGGGACAGGGGAGGGTCTGGGGAGCAGTACTTC

V: TRBV30
D: NA
size: NA
J: TRBJ1-5
CDR3: CAWSVSNYQPQHF
DNA: TGTGCCTGGAGTGTGTCGAATTATCAGCCCCAGCATTTT

V: TRBV5-4
D: TRBD1
size: NA
J: TRBJ2-1
CDR3: CASSTDRDYNEQFF
DNA: TGTGCCAGCAGCACGGACAGGGACTACAATGAGCAGTTCTTC

V: TRBV18
D: NA
size: NA
J: TRBJ1-2
CDR3: CASSPRDSPHAGYGYTF
DNA: TGTGCCAGCTCACCAAGGGACTCTCCCCATGCCGGCTATGGCTACACCTTC

V: TRBV6-5
D: NA
size: NA
J: TRBJ1-3
CDR3: CASTSSGNTIYF
DNA: TGTGCCAGCACTAGCTCTGGAAACACCATATATTTT